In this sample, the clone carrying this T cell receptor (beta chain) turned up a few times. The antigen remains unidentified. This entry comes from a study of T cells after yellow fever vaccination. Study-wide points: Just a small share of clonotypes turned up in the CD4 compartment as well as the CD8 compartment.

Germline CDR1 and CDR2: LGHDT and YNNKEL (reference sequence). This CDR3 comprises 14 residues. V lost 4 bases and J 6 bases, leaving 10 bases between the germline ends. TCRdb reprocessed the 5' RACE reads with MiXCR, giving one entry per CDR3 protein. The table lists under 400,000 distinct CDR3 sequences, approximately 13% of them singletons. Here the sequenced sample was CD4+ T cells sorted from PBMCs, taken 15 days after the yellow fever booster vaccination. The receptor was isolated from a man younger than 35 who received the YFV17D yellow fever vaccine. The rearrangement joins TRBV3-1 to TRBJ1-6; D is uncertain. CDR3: CASSPGLLNSPLHF. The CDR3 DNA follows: TGTGCCAGCAGCCCGGGGTTACTTAATTCACCCCTCCACTTT. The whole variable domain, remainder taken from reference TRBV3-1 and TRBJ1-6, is DTAVSQTPKYLVTQMGNDKSIKCEQNLGHDTMYWYKQDSKKFLKIMFSYNNKELIINETVPNRFSPKSPDKAHLNLHINSLELGDSAVYFCASSPGLLNSPLHFGNGTRLTVT.